This is a list of T cell receptor beta chains from one sample in a study of blood T cells in healthy people across ages. TCRdb re-called the 5' RACE reads through MiXCR, storing one row per CDR3 protein. The sample shows around 1,600,000 distinct CDR3 sequences, 40% to 45% of them seen only once. The sequenced sample was blood. The receptors come from a woman aged 18-29 years in good health. CDR3s include the opening cysteine and the closing phenylalanine or tryptophan. The D gene is left open where the match is weak. Clone size appears in some rows only: once, few, many, or a class for an expanded clone.

J gene | V gene | clone size | D gene | CDR3 protein | CDR3 DNA
TRBJ2-1 | TRBV12-3/TRBV12-4 | NA | TRBD2 | CASTKWEGPKEQFF | TGTGCCAGCACCAAATGGGAGGGGCCAAAAGAGCAGTTCTTC
TRBJ2-6 | TRBV7-9 | few | NA | CASSLAGQSGANVLTF | TGTGCCAGCAGCTTAGCTGGACAGTCTGGGGCCAACGTCCTGACTTTC
TRBJ2-7 | TRBV4-2 | few | NA | CASSQDRAIGGRPSYEQYF | TGTGCCAGCAGCCAAGATAGGGCCATCGGGGGCCGTCCCTCCTACGAGCAGTACTTC
TRBJ2-3 | TRBV5-1 | NA | NA | CASSLLQGQKTDTQYF | TGCGCCAGCAGCTTGCTCCAGGGGCAAAAAACAGATACGCAGTATTTT
TRBJ2-6 | TRBV6-2/TRBV6-3 | NA | NA | CASQKGYGANVLTF | TGTGCCAGCCAAAAGGGTTATGGGGCCAACGTCCTGACTTTC
TRBJ2-7 | TRBV9 | NA | NA | CASSSLGAEQYF | TGTGCCAGCAGTTCCCTCGGCGCCGAGCAGTACTTC
TRBJ2-1 | TRBV20-1 | NA | NA | CSARDHGRLAAGNEQFF | TGCAGTGCTAGAGATCATGGGCGATTAGCGGCAGGCAATGAGCAGTTCTTC
TRBJ1-5 | TRBV7-2 | NA | NA | CASNLGGIGNQPQHF | TGTGCCAGCAATCTCGGGGGGATAGGCAATCAGCCCCAGCATTTT
TRBJ1-5 | TRBV6-1 | NA | NA | CASKSLGGYSNQPQHF | TGTGCCAGCAAAAGCTTAGGGGGTTATAGCAATCAGCCCCAGCATTTT
TRBJ2-5 | TRBV6-1 | NA | NA | CASTLLRDPKGETQYF | TGTGCCAGCACCCTACTAAGGGACCCCAAGGGGGAGACCCAGTACTTC
TRBJ1-4 | TRBV20-1 | NA | NA | CSARWRIYNEKLFF | TGCAGTGCTAGGTGGCGAATTTACAATGAAAAACTGTTTTTT
TRBJ1-4 | TRBV9 | once | NA | CASSVESGSEKLFF | TGTGCCAGCAGCGTAGAATCGGGCAGTGAAAAACTGTTTTTT
TRBJ1-1 | TRBV7-9 | NA | NA | CASSLALHREGQNTEAFF | TGTGCCAGCAGCTTAGCACTCCACAGGGAGGGCCAGAACACTGAAGCTTTCTTT
TRBJ1-4 | TRBV7-9 | NA | NA | CASSFRVHNEKLFF | TGTGCCAGCAGCTTCCGGGTCCACAATGAAAAACTGTTTTTT
TRBJ2-5 | TRBV14 | NA | NA | CASSHLLGFQETQYF | TGTGCCAGCAGCCATCTCTTGGGCTTTCAAGAGACCCAGTACTTC
TRBJ2-7 | TRBV29-1 | NA | TRBD2 | CSFWGLAGEGSYEQYF | TGCAGCTTCTGGGGACTAGCGGGAGAGGGCTCCTACGAGCAGTACTTC
TRBJ1-5 | TRBV7-8 | NA | TRBD1 | CASSLEAGGSNQPQHF | TGTGCCAGCAGCTTAGAGGCAGGGGGTAGCAATCAGCCCCAGCATTTT
TRBJ1-2 | TRBV6-5 | NA | NA | CASSYLDSNYGYTF | TGTGCCAGCAGTTATTTGGACAGTAACTATGGCTACACCTTC
TRBJ2-1 | TRBV12-3/TRBV12-4 | NA | NA | CASSLARASYNEQFF | TGTGCCAGCAGTTTAGCTCGGGCCTCCTACAATGAGCAGTTCTTC
TRBJ2-1 | TRBV9 | NA | TRBD2 | CASSVAAGAYNEQFF | TGTGCCAGCAGCGTAGCAGCGGGAGCCTACAATGAGCAGTTCTTC
TRBJ2-5 | TRBV6-5 | NA | NA | CASRQTQETQYF | TGTGCCAGCAGGCAGACACAAGAGACCCAGTACTTC
TRBJ2-7 | TRBV2 | NA | NA | CASSRTTGEQYF | TGTGCCAGCAGCCGAACTACGGGAGAGCAGTACTTC
TRBJ2-7 | TRBV11-2 | NA | NA | CASSLVGSHEQYF | TGTGCCAGCAGCTTAGTTGGGTCCCACGAGCAGTACTTC
TRBJ1-1 | TRBV12-3/TRBV12-4 | NA | NA | CAISQDRMNTEAFF | TGTGCCATCAGTCAGGACAGAATGAACACTGAAGCTTTCTTT
TRBJ2-7 | TRBV4-2 | few | NA | CASSQVGAGEQYF | TGTGCCAGCAGCCAAGTCGGAGCCGGCGAGCAGTACTTC
TRBJ1-6 | TRBV7-9 | few | NA | CASRDFPDNSPLHF | TGTGCCAGCAGGGATTTCCCTGACAATTCACCCCTCCACTTT
TRBJ1-2 | TRBV6-5 | NA | NA | CASSPDGSLPDGYTF | TGTGCCAGCAGTCCGGACGGCTCGCTTCCGGACGGCTACACCTTC
TRBJ2-7 | TRBV4-3 | NA | TRBD2 | CASSQDRVLAGASYEQYF | TGCGCCAGCAGCCAAGATAGGGTACTAGCGGGAGCCTCCTACGAGCAGTACTTC
TRBJ2-7 | TRBV12-3/TRBV12-4 | NA | NA | CASSFSQPYEQYF | TGTGCCAGCAGTTTTTCCCAGCCCTACGAGCAGTACTTC
TRBJ2-7 | TRBV7-2 | NA | TRBD1 | CAGSLVGTGYYEQYF | TGTGCCGGCAGCTTAGTCGGGACAGGGTACTACGAGCAGTACTTC
TRBJ2-7 | TRBV3-1 | NA | NA | CASSQTATGEGYF | TGTGCCAGCAGCCAGACTGCTACAGGGGAGGGGTACTTC
TRBJ2-3 | TRBV20-1 | NA | NA | CSAKGSASEGTSTDTQYF | TGCAGTGCTAAAGGGTCGGCTAGCGAGGGGACTAGCACAGATACGCAGTATTTT
TRBJ2-1 | TRBV27 | NA | TRBD2 | CAGSFSGGAEQFF | TGTGCCGGCAGTTTTAGCGGGGGGGCTGAGCAGTTCTTC
TRBJ1-2 | TRBV7-2 | NA | NA | CASSLGRTNYGYTF | TGTGCCAGCAGCTTAGGAAGAACTAACTATGGCTACACCTTC
TRBJ1-5 | TRBV27 | many | NA | CASSFGGDQPQHF | TGTGCCAGCAGTTTTGGCGGCGATCAGCCCCAGCATTTT
TRBJ2-2 | TRBV4-2 | NA | TRBD2 | CASSQELAGGNTGELFF | TGTGCCAGCAGCCAAGAACTAGCGGGAGGGAACACCGGGGAGCTGTTTTTT
TRBJ1-1 | TRBV5-5 | NA | NA | CASSLRGQPEAFF | TGTGCCAGCAGCTTGAGAGGGCAACCTGAAGCTTTCTTT
TRBJ2-1 | TRBV6-5 | few | TRBD1 | CASSPGTGVHEQFF | TGTGCCAGCAGTCCAGGGACAGGGGTGCATGAGCAGTTCTTC
TRBJ2-3 | TRBV29-1 | NA | NA | CSVAGHPTTDTQYF | TGCAGCGTTGCTGGGCACCCAACCACAGATACGCAGTATTTT
TRBJ2-7 | TRBV7-8 | few | NA | CASSPSGRRTPYEQYF | TGTGCCAGCAGCCCCAGTGGCAGGCGAACTCCCTACGAGCAGTACTTC
TRBJ1-5 | TRBV12-3/TRBV12-4 | many | NA | CASSLGGSQPQHF | TGTGCCAGCAGTTTGGGGGGTTCCCAGCCCCAGCATTTT
TRBJ2-4 | TRBV27 | few | TRBD2 | CASSPGTSGSQRAKNIQYF | TGTGCCAGCAGTCCGGGGACTAGCGGGAGTCAACGAGCCAAAAACATTCAGTACTTC
TRBJ2-1 | TRBV2 | once | NA | CARSGTYALGNEQFF | TGTGCCAGATCCGGGACATATGCTCTGGGGAATGAGCAGTTCTTC
TRBJ1-2 | TRBV29-1 | NA | NA | CSATSSLYYGYTF | TGCAGCGCCACAAGCTCCCTCTACTATGGCTACACCTTC
TRBJ2-1 | TRBV5-1 | NA | NA | CACSFTWGSYNEQFF | TGCGCCTGCAGTTTTACCTGGGGCTCCTACAATGAGCAGTTCTTC
TRBJ2-7 | TRBV27 | NA | NA | CASSLIRDHEQYF | TGTGCCAGCAGTTTAATCAGGGACCACGAGCAGTACTTC
TRBJ1-2 | TRBV12-3/TRBV12-4 | NA | NA | CASRPRGRAYGYTF | TGTGCCAGCAGGCCCAGGGGCAGGGCCTATGGCTACACCTTC
TRBJ2-3 | TRBV6-2/TRBV6-3 | NA | NA | CASSWGPSTDTQYF | TGTGCCAGCAGTTGGGGTCCGTCCACAGATACGCAGTATTTT
TRBJ1-4 | TRBV3-1 | few | NA | CASSPNIKEKLFF | TGTGCCAGCAGCCCAAATATCAAGGAAAAACTGTTTTTT
TRBJ1-1 | TRBV18 | NA | TRBD1 | CASSLGTGGLRNTEAFF | TGTGCCAGCTCCCTCGGGACAGGGGGCTTAAGAAACACTGAAGCTTTCTTT
TRBJ1-1 | TRBV5-6 | NA | NA | CASSQVAGGSEAFF | TGTGCCAGCAGCCAAGTTGCAGGAGGCTCTGAAGCTTTCTTT
TRBJ1-1 | TRBV9 | NA | NA | CASSPGTPSGAFF | TGTGCCAGCAGCCCGGGGACCCCTTCAGGAGCTTTCTTT
TRBJ2-3 | TRBV7-3 | NA | NA | CASSPPLGRESDTQYF | TGTGCCAGCAGCCCCCCCCTCGGCAGGGAATCAGATACGCAGTATTTT
TRBJ1-5 | TRBV9 | NA | NA | CASSVVGQSNQPQHF | TGTGCCAGCAGCGTAGTGGGGCAAAGCAATCAGCCCCAGCATTTT
TRBJ2-3 | TRBV4-3 | few | NA | CASSVRGTSTDTQYF | TGCGCCAGCAGTGTAAGGGGTACTAGCACAGATACGCAGTATTTT